Detailed here is one T cell receptor beta chain. Its antigen is still unknown. The data belong to a study of cytomegalovirus exposure and HLA in healthy donors. Study conclusions and caveats: The authors listed 150 or so TCR beta chains as cytomegalovirus-associated. For most TCR sequences rarity was the rule, although some public TCRs occurred in many donors. Subsequent analysis showed first-cohort TCR clusters tending to co-occur in 120 validation repertoires.

Sequencing was performed with immunoSEQ multiplex PCR; in TCRdb, only in-frame clones are kept and a portion is missing. Of 120,000 or so clones listed, about 87% are singletons. The CDR3 sequence is 17 residues long. Germline lookup yields CDR1 SGHDT and CDR2 YYEEEE. V dropped 1 base and J dropped 7 bases, with 18 bases sitting between them. The chain uses TRBV5-6 and TRBJ1-6, with no clear D. This sequence was found in a man younger than 30 in good health and CMV-seronegative. The sequencing sample was made of PBMCs. CDR3 nucleotides: TGTGCCAGCAGCTTGTCGTTGGGGAGGAGAGAGAATTCACCCCTCCACTTT. Translating it yields CASSLSLGRRENSPLHF.